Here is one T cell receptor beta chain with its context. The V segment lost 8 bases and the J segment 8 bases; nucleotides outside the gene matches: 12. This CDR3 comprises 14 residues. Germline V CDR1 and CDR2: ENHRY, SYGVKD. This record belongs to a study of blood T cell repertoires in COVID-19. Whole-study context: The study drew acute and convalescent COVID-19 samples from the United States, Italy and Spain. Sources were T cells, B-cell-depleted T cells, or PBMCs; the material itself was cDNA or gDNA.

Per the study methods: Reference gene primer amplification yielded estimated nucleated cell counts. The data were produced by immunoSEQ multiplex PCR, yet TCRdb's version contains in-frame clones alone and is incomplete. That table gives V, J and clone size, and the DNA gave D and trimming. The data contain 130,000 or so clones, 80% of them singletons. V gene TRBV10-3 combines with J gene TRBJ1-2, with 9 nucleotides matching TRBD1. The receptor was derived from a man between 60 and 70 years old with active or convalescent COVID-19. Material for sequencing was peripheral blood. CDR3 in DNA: TGTGCCATCGGGGGACAGGGCAGATTGGGCGGCTACACCTTC. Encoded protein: CAIGGQGRLGGYTF.